The next 18 T cell receptor beta chains were all read from a single sample in a study of regulatory T cells in long-lasting Graves disease. iRepertoire HTBI primers and Arm-PCR of CDR3 regions built TCR beta libraries. One entry per CDR3 protein, called by TCRdb with MiXCR from the multiplex PCR reads. Among approximately 350,000 distinct CDR3 sequences, 15% to 20% were seen once, and the ten largest hold 20%. Time point denoted: newly diagnosed GD, antithyroid drugs for less than 3 months. Making the TCR library involved RNA that had been extracted from PBMCs. These same records also appear under a second study, on T cells in Graves' hyperthyroidism and ophthalmopathy.

The material sequenced was peripheral blood mononuclear cells (PBMCs), taken at new diagnosis, from a patient treated with antithyroid drugs. These TCRs come from a woman between 18 and 29 years old with Graves disease.

This clonotype was seen repeatedly, ten times or more. The rearrangement joins TRBV18 to TRBJ1-1, with unresolved D. The V end was cut by 3 bases, the J end by 1 base, with 9 bases between. Germline V lookup: CDR1 KGHSH, CDR2 LQKENI. The CDR3 runs to 14 residues. CDR3 in DNA: TGTGCCAGCTCACCCTCAGCAGGGAACACTGAAGCTTTCTTT. This translates into CASSPSAGNTEAFF.

This clonotype was counted at least ten times. V and J are TRBV7-2 and TRBJ2-7; 10 bases match TRBD2. This CDR3 has 15 amino acids. J gave up 6 bases and V 4 bases, and 9 bases lay outside the gene matches. CDR1 and CDR2 from the germline V gene are SGHTA and FQGNSA. The chain's CDR3 is CASSSTGTSAFEQYF. DNA of the CDR3: TGTGCCAGCAGCTCCACCGGGACTAGCGCCTTCGAGCAGTACTTC.

At least ten counts were recorded for this clonotype. The chain employs TRBV24-1 and TRBJ1-2, with no clear D. Trimming stripped 12 bases from V and 4 bases from J, with 8 bases between. The germline V gene has CDR1 KGHDR and CDR2 SFDVKD. The CDR3 consists of 10 residues. As DNA, the CDR3 is TGTGCCCCTCGCGTCTATGGCTACACCTTC. It yields the protein CAPRVYGYTF.

J is TRBJ1-1 and V is TRBV11-3, with 9 bases identical to TRBD1. CDR3 length: 14 amino acids. The V and J ends lost 5 bases and 7 bases, in that order; junction bases with no gene match: 8. CDR1 and CDR2 from the germline V gene are SGHNT and YENEEA. The CDR3 DNA follows: TGTGCCAGCAGCCCGACAGGGGGGAGGAGTGAAGCTTTCTTT. It yields the protein CASSPTGGRSEAFF.

About this clonotype: A much larger clone differs by one base, so this may be a read error. The chain links TRBV10-3 to TRBJ2-3; 11 bases are a match to TRBD2. The closer fit of TRBJ2-5 to the DNA end suggests the J call may be wrong. The germline CDR1 and CDR2 sequences are ENHRY and SYGVKD. The CDR3 runs to 17 residues. DNA of the CDR3: TGTGCCATCAGTTACTCGCTGACTAGCGGGAACCGGGAGACCCAGTACTTC. It specifies CAISYSLTSGNRETQYF.

This clonotype occurred many times. The chain joins TRBV7-8 to TRBJ2-7; D is unclear. Trimming left V 3 bases short and J 9 bases short, with 12 bases between. CDR3 length equals 12 residues. In germline, CDR1 is SGHVS, CDR2 FQNEAQ. CDR3: CASSFDKSGQYF. CDR3 coding DNA: TGTGCCAGCAGCTTTGATAAATCAGGGCAGTACTTC.

This clonotype was found many times. The chain uses TRBV12-3 or TRBV12-4 and TRBJ2-3, with a possible D match to TRBD2 (5 bases). The germline V and J ends were trimmed by 3 bases and 2 bases, with 9 bases remaining between them. The CDR3 consists of 14 residues. The CDR3 sequence is CASSFGENTDTQYF. The CDR3 DNA reads as TGTGCCAGCAGTTTCGGGGAGAACACAGATACGCAGTATTTT.

The rearrangement links TRBV3-1 to TRBJ1-3; D call uncertain. CDR1 and CDR2 (germline): LGHDT, YNNKEL (reference sequence). This CDR3 spans 17 amino acids. V was pared by 0 bases and J by 0 bases, with 12 bases between. The CDR3 DNA reads TGTGCCAGCAGCCAAGAAGACAAACAGAGCTCTGGAAACACCATATATTTT. Its protein product is CASSQEDKQSSGNTIYF.

This clonotype has at least ten counts. This chain links TRBV5-6 with TRBJ1-6; weak D call: TRBD1 (5 bases). Germline V gives CDR1 SGHDT, CDR2 YYEEEE. Between the trimmed V and J ends, which lost 0 bases and 4 bases, there was a span of 8 bases. The CDR3 contains 15 residues. CDR3 coding DNA: TGTGCCAGCAGCTTGGGGACATCTTATAATTCACCCCTCCACTTT. Protein product: CASSLGTSYNSPLHF.

The gene calls are TRBV5-1 and TRBJ2-5, with 9 positions matching TRBD2. After removal of 4 bases from V and 7 bases from J, the junction contained 14 bases not matched to a gene. This CDR3 is 16 amino acids long. CDR1 and CDR2 from the germline V gene are SGHRS and YFSETQ. The CDR3 DNA is TGCGCCAGCAGCCAAGATGGTAGCGGGAGTTCGAGGACCCAGTACTTC. Its protein is CASSQDGSGSSRTQYF.

The chain employs TRBV4-2 and TRBJ1-1, with 7 bases matching TRBD1. CDR1 and CDR2 from the germline V gene are LGHNA and YNFKEQ. With 4 bases clipped from V and 1 base from J, the junction kept 9 bases outside the gene matches. The CDR3 runs 16 residues. DNA for the CDR3: TGTGCCAGCAGCCCTCTTGGGGGGACAGCGAACACTGAAGCTTTCTTT. This codes for CASSPLGGTANTEAFF.

This clonotype was recorded a few times. The gene calls are TRBV6-2 or TRBV6-3 and TRBJ2-6; D is undetermined. The CDR3 loop spans 15 amino acids. The germline CDR1 and CDR2 sequences are MNHEY and SVGEGT. Trimming removed 3 bases at V and 4 bases at J, with 10 bases between. The CDR3 loop is CASSYPMGGANVLTF. CDR3 in DNA: TGTGCCAGCAGTTATCCGATGGGGGGGGCCAACGTCCTGACTTTC.

This clonotype was observed at least ten times. V usage is TRBV6-1 and J usage is TRBJ1-2, with D tentatively TRBD1 (6 bases). CDR3 size: 15 residues. V was clipped by 3 bases and J by 8 bases, with 19 bases between them. Per the germline V gene, CDR1 is MNHNS and CDR2 is SASEGT. The CDR3 DNA reads TGTGCCAGCAGTGATTTAACAGGGATGCCGAGCGGCTACACCTTC. Its protein product is CASSDLTGMPSGYTF.

The table lists this clonotype with many counts. This chain connects TRBV3-1 to TRBJ2-1; 10 bases match TRBD2. Germline values: CDR1 LGHDT, CDR2 YNNKEL (reference sequence). The CDR3 runs to 18 residues. Unmatched junction bases numbered 9, after V lost 0 bases and J lost 4 bases. CDR3 residues: CASSQERLAGALYNEQFF. CDR3 DNA sequence: TGTGCCAGCAGCCAAGAACGGCTAGCGGGGGCCCTATACAATGAGCAGTTCTTC.

This clonotype was detected many times. The chain couples TRBV6-5 to TRBJ2-4, with D perhaps matching TRBD1 (5 bases). The CDR3 has 15 amino acids. V was pared by 3 bases and J by 3 bases, with 12 bases between. Germline loops: CDR1 MNHEY, CDR2 SVGAGI. The CDR3 spells CASSYLDTDKNIQYF. In nucleotides, the CDR3 is TGTGCCAGCAGTTATCTGGACACAGACAAAAACATTCAGTACTTC.

This clonotype has at least ten counts. V and J are TRBV11-3 and TRBJ2-2, with 10 bases lining up with TRBD1. This CDR3 region has 16 residues. V lost 5 bases to trimming and J lost 5 bases; unmatched junction nucleotides: 8. Germline V gives CDR1 SGHNT, CDR2 YENEEA. The chain's CDR3 is CASSARGDRGTGELFF. CDR3 nucleotides: TGTGCCAGCAGCGCACGGGGGGACAGGGGAACCGGGGAGCTGTTTTTT.

This clonotype appeared many times. The rearrangement links TRBV3-1 to TRBJ2-5; tentative D call: TRBD2 (5 bases). V was trimmed by 5 bases and J by 5 bases, leaving 15 bases between them. The CDR3 has 14 amino acids. Germline values: CDR1 LGHDT, CDR2 YNNKEL (reference sequence). The CDR3, as DNA: TGTGCCAGCAGCTTCCCCGGGGTATCCGAGACCCAGTACTTC. This gives the protein CASSFPGVSETQYF.

This clonotype was observed a few times. The chain couples TRBV6-1 to TRBJ1-6; no clear D. Trimming removed 6 bases at V and 0 bases at J, with 18 bases between. The CDR3 runs to 18 residues. Looked up from germline, CDR1 is MNHNS and CDR2 is SASEGT. The CDR3 sequence is CASRGTATLFSYNSPLHF. In nucleotides, the CDR3 is TGTGCCAGCAGAGGTACAGCTACCCTTTTCTCCTATAATTCACCCCTCCACTTT.